This section outlines one T cell receptor (beta chain) sequence together with its context. The V and J ends lost 3 bases and 0 bases respectively, with 12 bases between them. The CDR3 consists of 17 residues. Germline CDR1 MGHDK, CDR2 SYGVNS. This specimen comes from a study of T cell clones after liver transplantation. Some clones are missing from TCRdb's copy, which holds only in-frame ones; the method was immunoSEQ multiplex PCR. The repertoire holds roughly 55,000 clones, with less than 85% as singletons. The sequenced sample was CD4+ T cells from blood, obtained before liver transplant. This chain joins TRBV25-1 and TRBJ2-6; D unclear. This sequence was found in a human donor who received a liver transplant. The CDR3 region is CASSDRNLTSGANVLTF. CDR3 DNA: TGTGCCAGCAGTGACCGAAATCTCACCTCTGGGGCCAACGTCCTGACTTTC. The variable domain in full, completed from reference TRBV25-1 and TRBJ2-6, reads EADIYQTPRYLVIGTGKKITLECSQTMGHDKMYWYQQDPGMELHLIHYSYGVNSTEKGDLSSESTVSRIRTEHFPLTLESARPSHTSQYLCASSDRNLTSGANVLTFGAGSRLTVL.